A selection of T cell receptor beta chains follows, all from one sample in a study of cytomegalovirus exposure and HLA in healthy donors. Sequencing used immunoSEQ multiplex PCR; TCRdb keeps in-frame clones, though not all of them. The data show about 180,000 clones, around 70% seen once. Sequences were obtained from PBMCs. The origin of the receptors is a male donor in good health and CMV-seronegative. Each CDR3 is given with its conserved first and last residue. D genes are given only for firm matches.

>TRBD1|TRBV9
CASSVRDRVIYGYTF
>-|TRBV2
CASSELGQPTYEQYF
>-|TRBV30
CAWSVGPGANTEAFF
>-|TRBV4-1
CASSQERTNEKLFF
>-|TRBV7-3
CASSLGQNYEQYF
>-|TRBV30
CAWRPSGNEQFF
>-|TRBV6-6
CASSYSIGVTGELFF
>-|TRBV28
CASSPQGDQYF
>-|TRBV7-8
CASSSIIPEETQYF
>-|TRBV7-9
CASGTREPQHF
>-|TRBV19
CASSMRGDEQYF
>-|TRBV11-2
CASSLTGAKNIQYF
>-|TRBV19
CASSTEDFYEQYF
>TRBD1|TRBV4-3
CASSSHRGSYEQYF
>-|TRBV6-5
CASSQNTGELFF
>TRBD1|TRBV19
CASSILDRGTYGYTF
>TRBD1|TRBV6-5
CASSYSTGTQIYEQYF
>TRBD1|TRBV19
CASRTGQGRGQPQHF
>-|TRBV14
CASSRSSYEQYF
>-|TRBV5-4
CASSPGGGLYEQYF
>-|TRBV5-1
CASSFNWGQGTAFF
>-|TRBV6-1
CASSRRGNYGYTF
>TRBD2|TRBV19
CASSTRLAASYNEQFF
>-|TRBV30
CAWSVGGSSNQPQHF
>-|TRBV6-4
CASGQNRLAKNIQYF
>-|TRBV28
CASSWVQGRNTEAFF
>-|TRBV28
CASSLTVSNQPQHF
>-|TRBV6-1
CASSAQWSSGANVLTF
>TRBD1|TRBV7-6
CASSATGFNQPQHF
>TRBD1|TRBV7-9
CASSLPGTGGGKNYGYTF
>-|TRBV30
CAWSVRDDQPQHF
>-|TRBV6-5
CASSWYLPSRGNTIYF
>-|TRBV5-4
CASSLAGIHGGELFF
>TRBD2|TRBV12-5
CASGSPGLAGVYEQYF
>TRBD2|TRBV5-1
CASSLVAGGTYEQYF
>-|TRBV10-2
CASSEYQTDTQYF
>TRBD1|TRBV27
CASSTGQGRWSPLHF
>TRBD1|TRBV6-5
CASSYGTGTGNTEAFF
>-|TRBV9
CASSVGLVGTDTQYF
>-|TRBV6-1
CASSEGPSSSYEQYF
>-|TRBV30
CAIRRRGEAFF
>TRBD1|TRBV4-1
CASSRGWDSSYEQYF
>TRBD1|TRBV4-1
CASSQDTGAPYNEQFF
>-|TRBV7-9
CSSSTGDNQPQHF
>-|TRBV30
CAWGSQGYEQYF
>TRBD1|TRBV6-5
CASSYFTGADIQYF
>-|TRBV7-9
CASSLEGGRNQPQHF
>-|TRBV7-2
CASSAGHTQYF
>TRBD2|TRBV29-1
CSVEFGGRAGYNEQFF
>TRBD1|TRBV4-3
CASSQTGGVGNTIYF
>-|TRBV2
CASSPKGDTQYF
>-|TRBV27
CASSLVVPSYNEQFF
>-|TRBV30
CAWSTPTNEKLFF
>-|TRBV20-1
CSARQGHEQYF